The clone carrying this TCR beta chain was counted many times. With a J-beta primer mix and a sample-barcoded 5' primer, a second PCR ran about 7 to 12 cycles. MiXCR was run by TCRdb on the 5' RACE reads, yielding one entry per CDR3 protein. Of roughly 640,000 distinct CDR3 sequences in the sample, roughly 31% were seen once. CDR3 length equals 15 residues. The germline V gene has CDR1 SGHTA and CDR2 FQGNSA. The V and J ends lost 1 base and 1 base respectively, with 8 bases between them. This entry belongs to a study of blood T cells in healthy people across ages. The J gene is TRBJ2-4, the V gene TRBV7-2; D not resolved. The material sequenced was blood. The source is a woman aged 80 or older in good health. The CDR3 is CASSLGAHAKNIQYF. The CDR3 region has the DNA TGTGCCAGCAGCTTAGGGGCCCATGCCAAAAACATTCAGTACTTC.